Below, one T cell receptor beta chain is given with its context. The antigen it binds to is not known. Per-nucleotide qualities are absent, and no much larger clonotype sits a single base away. These data originate in a study of cytomegalovirus exposure and HLA in healthy donors (dated by TCRdb to about 2017). In terms of the full investigation: A later analysis indicated that the 100 to 150 validation repertoires were generated on the platform also employed for the 720 or so repertoires of the first cohort. The study was designed to test whether signatures of past pathogen exposure could be identified by cataloging public T cell receptors. A separate validation cohort of more than 100 different subjects was used in addition to the approximately 700-subject first cohort. High-throughput TCR immunosequencing, statistical association of individual TCRs with disease status, and machine learning were combined to predict cytomegalovirus infection status. The paper's findings and limits, for the study overall: In vitro tests confirmed that a few of the cytomegalovirus-associated TCR beta chains recognize cytomegalovirus antigens. Of the cluster scores, roughly 95% were above 0 in a later analysis, which found that TCRs clustered in the first cohort also tended to co-occur in the 90 to 150 validation repertoires. The authors suggested that the approach could potentially be generalized to other disease states and immunological phenotypes. The study listed approximately 160 TCR beta chains as associated with cytomegalovirus. A later analysis had no HLA typing for the validation cohort, so co-occurrence there was scored across all 130 or so repertoires. Across donors, most TCR sequences were observed very rarely, whereas some public TCRs were present in many individuals. In both the original and validation cohorts, the classifier was reported to diagnose cytomegalovirus status with high specificity and sensitivity.

The library was made by the immunoSEQ multiplex PCR assay. The authors' pipeline ran thus. To diagnose cytomegalovirus status from the catalog of TCR beta chain sequences, a statistical classification framework was built. Not all clones reach the TCRdb copy of this immuneACCESS table, which keeps in-frame sequences only. Checked studies attribute under half of the gap to unresolved V genes and leave the rest unexplained. That table gives V, J and clone size, and the DNA gave D and trimming. This sample lists about 250,000 clones; more than 75% were detected once. Clones ranked in the top ten supply around 12% of the sample. The donors belonged to the validation cohort of about 120 subjects, which was separate from the approximately 700-subject first cohort. The origin of this receptor is a man between 18 and 35 years old in good health and CMV-seropositive. Sequences were obtained from PBMCs.

The DNA sequence is given as TGTGCCAGCAGCGACCTTGGACAGCCCCAGCATTTT. This encodes CASSDLGQPQHF. The chain was built from TRBV2 and TRBJ1-5; confidence is insufficient to name the D gene. The V end loses 6 bases and the J end loses 7 bases, and a stretch of 10 bases separates them. As encoded in the germline V gene, CDR1 is SNHLY while CDR2 is FYNNEI. The CDR3 sequence holds 12 residues, the cysteine and phenylalanine included. The sequence is cut down to CDR3 DNA, 36 bases in frame from base 1.